Sequencing of this T cell receptor beta chain was carried out in a study of neoadjuvant nivolumab and ipilimumab in lung cancer. On the study more broadly: The combination arm added day-1 ipilimumab 1 mg/kg to nivolumab 3 mg/kg on days 1, 15, 29. General study points: Resected tumors had greater TCR richness and clonality than uninvolved lung. Pathologic regression was not significantly tied to TCR clonality. From pretherapy to surgery, tumor richness and clonality rose with dual therapy.

Assay used: immunoSEQ multiplex PCR; TCRdb lists only in-frame clones, some missing. The sample has over 25,000 clones, around 90% seen once; the top ten hold around 2%. Only a few counts were recorded for this clone. Antigen unknown. Germline values: CDR1 MNHNS, CDR2 SASEGT. The CDR3 totals 17 residues. V lost 2 bases, J lost 0 bases, and 14 bases lay in between. Sequencing was performed on peripheral blood, taken after neoadjuvant nivolumab, alone or with ipilimumab, at or shortly before surgery. V usage is TRBV6-1 and J usage is TRBJ2-1; the D gene is possibly TRBD2 (6 bases). The source of this sequence is an adult with non-small cell lung cancer. The CDR3 spells CASSEWFGGNSYNEQFF. As DNA, the CDR3 is TGTGCCAGCAGTGAATGGTTCGGGGGAAACTCCTACAATGAGCAGTTCTTC.